Listed below are T cell receptor beta chains from one sample, sequenced in a study of blood T cells in healthy people across ages. From the 5' RACE reads, TCRdb called clonotypes with MiXCR, one entry per CDR3 protein. In the table there are hundreds of thousands of distinct CDR3 sequences, about 21% of which are singletons. Sequencing was performed on blood. The origin of the receptors is a man in his 70s in good health. Each CDR3 is given with its conserved first and last residue. A D gene is named only where the DNA matches it firmly. A clone size is listed for some rows: how often the clone was seen (once, few, many), or a class if it is expanded.

clone_size	d_call	v_call	j_call	cdr3_aa	cdr3_nt
NA	NA	TRBV18	TRBJ1-2	CASSPRDAIHTF	TGTGCCAGCTCACCCCGGGACGCAATCCACACCTTC
few	TRBD1	TRBV7-9	TRBJ2-3	CASSSNRGITDTQYF	TGTGCCAGCAGCTCCAACAGGGGTATTACAGATACGCAGTATTTT
NA	NA	TRBV7-3	TRBJ1-2	CASSLTPGAGINGCTF	TGTGCCAGCAGCTTAACCCCGGGGGCAGGGATCAATGGCTGCACCTTC
few	NA	TRBV20-1	TRBJ2-5	CSAREWGRNQETQYF	TGCAGTGCTAGAGAATGGGGGAGGAACCAAGAGACCCAGTACTTC
NA	NA	TRBV7-9	TRBJ2-7	CASSLPLQAQYF	TGTGCCAGCAGCTTACCCCTACAGGCGCAGTACTTC
NA	TRBD2	TRBV20-1	TRBJ2-5	CSARDIVDTSGQFQETQYF	TGCAGTGCTAGAGATATTGTGGATACTAGCGGGCAATTCCAAGAGACCCAGTACTTC
NA	TRBD2	TRBV27	TRBJ2-1	CASSLYTSGRADEQFF	TGTGCCAGCAGTTTATACACTAGCGGGAGGGCGGATGAGCAGTTCTTC
many	NA	TRBV12-3/TRBV12-4	TRBJ2-7	CASSLKVPYEQYF	TGTGCCAGCAGTTTAAAGGTCCCCTACGAGCAGTACTTC
NA	TRBD2	TRBV29-1	TRBJ2-5	CSVVMTSRQETQYF	TGCAGCGTGGTAATGACTAGCCGACAAGAGACCCAGTACTTC
few	TRBD1	TRBV29-1	TRBJ2-7	CSVDGTGGGDEQYF	TGCAGCGTCGATGGCACAGGGGGCGGCGACGAGCAGTACTTC
NA	TRBD2	TRBV4-1	TRBJ2-3	CASSQEQPGLAGALYF	TGCGCCAGCAGCCAAGAACAACCGGGACTAGCGGGAGCGTTGTATTTT
NA	NA	TRBV20-1	TRBJ1-6	CSAKEVGSPLHF	TGCAGTGCTAAGGAAGTTGGCTCACCCCTCCACTTT